The T cell receptor (beta chain) under discussion was sequenced for a study of OX40 agonist ivuxolimab in advanced cancers. The table lists this clone with a count of one. Its antigen is not known. V gave up 2 bases and J gave up 6 bases, with 15 bases separating them. This CDR3 is 15 amino acids long. Germline CDR1 is SGHRS and CDR2 is YFSETQ. TCRdb keeps only in-frame clones here, not all; method: immunoSEQ multiplex PCR. The table includes about 58,000 clones, roughly 83% detected once. The study's findings and limits: CD8+ T cells showed, on average, more clonal expansion than CD4+ cells.

The sample here was CD4+ or CD8+ T cells sorted from blood, taken in a trial of the OX40 agonist ivuxolimab. The clonotype comes from an adult with an advanced solid tumor such as melanoma, head and neck, liver or kidney cancer. The chain links TRBV5-1 to TRBJ2-4; D tentatively reads TRBD1 or TRBD2 (6 bases each). In DNA, the CDR3 is TGCGCCAGCAGCTTAGGAGGGGGACTGGGAAACATTCAGTACTTC. This sequence encodes CASSLGGGLGNIQYF.